Presented here are 19 T cell receptor beta chains from one specimen sequenced in a study of blood T cell repertoires in COVID-19. Sequenced by immunoSEQ multiplex PCR; TCRdb stores in-frame clones only, minus some. The sample records under 150,000 clones, around 81% being singletons. Material: peripheral blood. The receptors were sampled from a woman in her fifties or sixties with acute or convalescent COVID-19.

The chain employs TRBV27 and TRBJ1-1; maybe TRBD1 (5 bases). The CDR3 is made up of 14 amino acids. Between the trimmed V and J ends, which lost 0 bases and 8 bases, there was a span of 13 bases. CDR1 and CDR2 (germline): MNHEY, SMNVEV (reference sequence). The CDR3 DNA follows: TGTGCCAGCAGTTTATCGGTCTGGGGGGAAGAAGCTTTCTTT. Translated, it gives CASSLSVWGEEAFF.

This clone was observed once. At one boundary the junction diverges from the germline segment, which might be a read error. The chain is built from TRBV7-7 and TRBJ2-2; 16 nucleotides line up with TRBD2. The germline V gene has CDR1 SSHAT and CDR2 FNYEAQ (reference sequence). The CDR3 sequence is 17 residues long. In DNA form, the CDR3 reads TGTGCTAGCAGCTCCGGGACTAGCGGGAGGGCCACCGGGGAGCTGTTTTTT. Its protein product is CASSSGTSGRATGELFF.

This clone appeared a single time. The same CDR3 can be traced to other DNA sequences in this sample. The genes are TRBV7-3 and TRBJ2-5; TRBD2 might be the D (5 bases). The germline gives CDR1 SGHTA, CDR2 FQGTGA. The CDR3 length is 13 residues. Trimming took off 2 bases at V and 5 bases at J, with 9 bases between the two ends. CDR3 in amino acids: CASSLGLRETQYF. CDR3 in DNA: TGTGCCAGCAGCTTAGGACTTCGGGAGACCCAGTACTTC.

This chain links TRBV19 with TRBJ1-2, with TRBD1 matching over 10 bases. Germline V gene lookup returns CDR1 LNHDA and CDR2 SQIVND (reference sequence). This CDR3 region has 16 residues. Unmatched junction bases numbered 6, after V lost 5 bases and J lost 0 bases. The CDR3 sequence: CASSPNGQGANYGYTF. The CDR3 DNA sequence: TGTGCCAGTAGTCCTAATGGACAGGGGGCTAACTATGGCTACACCTTC.

J is TRBJ2-5 and V is TRBV12-3 or TRBV12-4; TRBD2 is a possible D gene (5 bases). Trimming cost V 4 bases and J 4 bases, with 10 bases left between them. The CDR3 has 13 residues. The CDR3 here is CASSWGALETQYF. CDR3 in DNA: TGTGCCAGCAGTTGGGGAGCGCTAGAGACCCAGTACTTC.

The rearrangement uses TRBV28 and TRBJ2-7, with D uncertain. The germline V gene encodes CDR1 MDHEN and CDR2 SYDVKM. This CDR3 is built from 11 residues. Trimming cost V 5 bases and J 6 bases, with 8 bases left between them. This CDR3 is CASSPHFEQYF. Here the CDR3 DNA reads TGTGCCAGCAGTCCCCACTTCGAGCAGTACTTC.

The chain joins TRBV6-1 to TRBJ1-3; D may be TRBD1 (5 bases). The CDR3 is 17 amino acids. CDR1 is MNHNS, CDR2 SASEGT, per germline. The V end was cut by 1 base, the J end by 1 base, with 14 bases between. CDR3 amino acids: CASSEVSRAPSGNTIYF. The CDR3 DNA reads as TGTGCCAGCAGTGAAGTGAGCAGGGCGCCGTCTGGAAACACCATATATTTT.

This chain joins TRBV9 and TRBJ2-1, with 11 bases aligning to TRBD2. V shed 0 bases and J 3 bases; nucleotides not matched to a gene: 2. The germline gives CDR1 SGDLS, CDR2 YYNGEE. This CDR3 has 16 residues. The CDR3: CASSVVGTSGYNEQFF. CDR3 nucleotide sequence: TGTGCCAGCAGCGTAGTTGGGACTAGCGGCTACAATGAGCAGTTCTTC.

V is TRBV2 and J is TRBJ1-6, with D possibly matching TRBD1 (6 bases). The V gene's germline CDR1 is SNHLY and CDR2 FYNNEI. V gave up 6 bases and J gave up 0 bases, with 15 bases separating them. The length of the CDR3 is 17 residues. The CDR3 reads CASSSQGGSSYNSPLHF. Here the CDR3 DNA reads TGTGCCAGCAGCTCACAGGGAGGGAGCTCCTATAATTCACCCCTCCACTTT.

This rearrangement joins TRBV18 to TRBJ2-1; D gene uncertain. Per germline, CDR1 KGHSH and CDR2 LQKENI. V was shortened by 0 bases and J by 4 bases, with 13 bases between the two germline ends. The CDR3 is 16 residues long. CDR3: CASSPPPRQTYNEQFF. The CDR3 DNA reads as TGTGCCAGCTCACCACCGCCCCGGCAGACTTACAATGAGCAGTTCTTC.

In its sample, this clone was seen a few times. This chain joins TRBV6-5 and TRBJ1-2; 9 bases fit TRBD1. V shed 7 bases, J shed 8 bases, and the junction held 8 bases outside the gene matches. The CDR3 is 13 amino acids. The germline CDR1 and CDR2 sequences are MNHEY and SVGAGI. CDR3 sequence (DNA): TGTGCCAGCACCCTCCGGGACAGGGACGGCTACACCTTC. This encodes CASTLRDRDGYTF.

This chain links TRBV28 with TRBJ2-5; TRBD2 aligns across 9 bases. J was trimmed by 5 bases and V by 4 bases; bases with no gene match: 11. The CDR3 spans 16 residues. The germline gives CDR1 MDHEN, CDR2 SYDVKM. The CDR3 DNA follows: TGTGCCAGCAGTTCGCGTGGACTAGCGAGAGGGGAGACCCAGTACTTC. Translated, it gives CASSSRGLARGETQYF.

The V and J genes are TRBV9 and TRBJ2-7, with 9 bases that match TRBD1. Germline V gene data show CDR1 as SGDLS and CDR2 as YYNGEE. The CDR3 sequence is 15 residues long. Losses at the gene ends were 4 bases for V and 1 base for J; bases not matched to a gene: 6. This chain's CDR3 is CASSRGTGLSYEQYF. The DNA of the CDR3 is TGTGCCAGCAGCCGGGGGACAGGGCTGTCCTACGAGCAGTACTTC.

The chain couples TRBV4-3 to TRBJ2-7; 13 nucleotides line up with TRBD2. After removal of 1 base from V and 8 bases from J, the junction contained 2 bases not matched to a gene. The CDR3 totals 14 residues. Germline CDR1 is LGHNA and CDR2 is YSLEER. Here the CDR3 DNA reads TGCGCCAGCAGCCAAGGCGGGACTAGCGGGAAGCAGTACTTC. The encoded protein is CASSQGGTSGKQYF.

This clone turned up a few times. V gene TRBV18 combines with J gene TRBJ1-3, with D possibly matching TRBD1 (5 bases). V gave up 3 bases and J gave up 4 bases, with 7 bases separating them. The CDR3 totals 13 residues. Germline lookup yields CDR1 KGHSH and CDR2 LQKENI. CDR3 amino acids: CASSPGQGNTIYF. The CDR3 coding sequence is TGTGCCAGCTCACCCGGACAAGGAAACACCATATATTTT.

The chain is built from TRBV9 and TRBJ1-4; 9 bases are a match to TRBD1. Germline assignment: CDR1 SGDLS and CDR2 YYNGEE. J gave up 7 bases and V 4 bases, and 5 bases lay outside the gene matches. This CDR3 contains 14 residues. CDR3 sequence: CASSPTGGSEKLFF. In DNA, the CDR3 is TGTGCCAGCAGCCCTACAGGGGGCAGTGAAAAACTGTTTTTT.

The chain joins TRBV30 to TRBJ2-3; 12 bases are a match to TRBD2. Germline V gene data show CDR1 as GTSNPN and CDR2 as SVGIG (reference sequence). V was clipped by 5 bases and J by 1 base; unmatched bases: 1. The CDR3 is 14 residues long. CDR3 bases: TGTGCCTGGCTAGCGGGGGGGGGCACAGATACGCAGTATTTT. This gives the protein CAWLAGGGTDTQYF.

The chain joins TRBV5-1 to TRBJ2-3; TRBD2 matches at 7 bases. Trimming removed 0 bases from V and 6 bases from J; junction bases left unmatched: 4. The length of the CDR3 is 14 residues. The germline CDR1 and CDR2 sequences are SGHRS and YFSETQ. This chain's CDR3 is CASSLGAGADTQYF. CDR3 nucleotides: TGCGCCAGCAGCTTGGGTGCGGGAGCGGATACGCAGTATTTT.

This sequence joins TRBV9 and TRBJ2-2, with TRBD2 as a possible D gene (6 bases). Germline CDR1 is SGDLS and CDR2 is YYNGEE. V shed 4 bases and J shed 6 bases, with 7 bases lying between them. The CDR3 runs to 12 residues. CDR3 bases: TGTGCCAGCAGCCGACTAGCCGGGGAGCTGTTTTTT. Its protein product is CASSRLAGELFF. The complete variable domain, with remaining parts taken from reference TRBV9 and TRBJ2-2, reads DSGVTQTPKHLITATGQRVTLRCSPRSGDLSVYWYQQSLDQGLQFLIQYYNGEERAKGNILERFSAQQFPDLHSELNLSSLELGDSALYFCASSRLAGELFFGEGSRLTVL.